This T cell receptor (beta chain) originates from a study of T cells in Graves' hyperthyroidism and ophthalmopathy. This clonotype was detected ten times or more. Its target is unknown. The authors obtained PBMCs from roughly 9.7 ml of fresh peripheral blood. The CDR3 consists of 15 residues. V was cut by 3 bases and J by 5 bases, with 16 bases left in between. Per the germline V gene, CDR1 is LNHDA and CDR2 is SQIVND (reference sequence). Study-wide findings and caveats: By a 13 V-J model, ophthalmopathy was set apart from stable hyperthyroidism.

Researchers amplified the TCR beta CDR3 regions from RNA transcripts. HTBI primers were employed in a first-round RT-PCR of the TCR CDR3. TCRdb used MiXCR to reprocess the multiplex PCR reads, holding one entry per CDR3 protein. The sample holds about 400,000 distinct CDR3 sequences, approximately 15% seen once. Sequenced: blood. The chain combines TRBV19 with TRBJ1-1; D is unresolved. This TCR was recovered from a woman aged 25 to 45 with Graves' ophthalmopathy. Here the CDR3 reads CASSIMAGFETEAFF. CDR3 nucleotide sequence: TGTGCCAGTAGTATCATGGCCGGATTCGAAACTGAAGCTTTCTTT.